These 12 T cell receptor beta chains share one sample of origin, sequenced in a study of OX40 agonist ivuxolimab in advanced cancers. Clones were read by immunoSEQ multiplex PCR, and TCRdb kept only the in-frame ones, dropping some. The repertoire holds 60,000 to 70,000 clones, with roughly 90% as singletons. Source: CD4+ or CD8+ T cells sorted from blood, taken in a trial of the OX40 agonist ivuxolimab. These receptor sequences come from an adult with an advanced solid tumor such as melanoma, head and neck, liver or kidney cancer.

The J gene is TRBJ2-2, the V gene TRBV11-1, with D tentatively TRBD1 or TRBD2 (5 bases each). CDR3 length equals 17 residues. Trimming removed 5 bases from V and 4 bases from J, with 20 bases in between. Germline V gene sequence: CDR1 SGHAT, CDR2 FQDESV (reference sequence). The CDR3, as DNA: TGTGCCAGCAGCCTAAATACACCCGGGACCGGCACCGGGGAGCTGTTTTTT. Its translation: CASSLNTPGTGTGELFF.

The chain joins TRBV7-9 to TRBJ1-1; 9 bases agree with TRBD1. V shed 4 bases and J 2 bases; nucleotides not matched to a gene: 2. CDR3 length: 14 amino acids. CDR1 is SEHNR and CDR2 is FQNEAQ in the germline V gene (reference sequence). CDR3 amino acids: CASSSQGANTEAFF. The CDR3 DNA sequence: TGTGCCAGCAGCTCACAGGGGGCAAACACTGAAGCTTTCTTT.

The chain has TRBV11-2 and TRBJ2-7; TRBD2 matches at 15 bases. The J segment lost 6 bases and the V segment lost 5 bases, leaving 5 bases of the junction unmatched. Germline values: CDR1 SGHAT, CDR2 FQNNGV. This CDR3 has 15 amino acids. The CDR3 sequence is CASSLLGLAGGEQYF. The CDR3 bases are TGTGCCAGCAGCCTCCTGGGACTAGCGGGAGGCGAGCAGTACTTC.

This clone appeared once. The rearrangement links TRBV5-1 to TRBJ2-1; 12 nucleotides line up with TRBD2. Trimming took 3 bases from V and 7 from J; bases not matched to a gene: 11. The CDR3 is made up of 17 amino acids. Germline values: CDR1 SGHRS, CDR2 YFSETQ. The CDR3 bases are TGCGCCAGCAGCTCGATTCCGGGACTAGCGGGTGAGAATGAGCAGTTCTTC. This translates into CASSSIPGLAGENEQFF.

This clone came up once. The V gene is TRBV7-7, the J gene TRBJ2-3; 10 nucleotides line up with TRBD2. Per the germline V gene, CDR1 is SSHAT and CDR2 is FNYEAQ (reference sequence). CDR3 length: 17 residues. The trim removed 5 bases at V and 3 bases at J, leaving 11 bases unmatched. The CDR3 here is CASSPGALAGLTDTQYF. The CDR3 DNA is TGTGCCAGCAGCCCAGGTGCACTAGCGGGATTAACAGATACGCAGTATTTT.

This clone was observed a single time. V and J are TRBV29-1 and TRBJ2-7; either TRBD1 or TRBD2 may supply D (5 bases each). This CDR3 has 13 residues. V lost 4 bases and J lost 5, with 15 bases in between. CDR1 is SQVTM, CDR2 ANQGSEA, per germline. Here the CDR3 reads CSVGDGGGNEQYF. Written as DNA, the CDR3 is TGCAGCGTTGGAGATGGGGGTGGGAACGAGCAGTACTTC.

Only one count was recorded for this clone. The rearrangement links TRBV9 to TRBJ2-2; 7 bases are shared with TRBD2. CDR3 size: 15 residues. Germline V CDR1 and CDR2: SGDLS, YYNGEE. Trimming took 0 bases from V and 3 from J; bases not matched to a gene: 2. Here the CDR3 DNA reads TGTGCCAGCAGCGTAGGGCTAGCGGACACCGGGGAGCTGTTTTTT. Its translation: CASSVGLADTGELFF. The full variable domain, in which reference TRBV9 and TRBJ2-2 provide the parts outside the CDR3, is DSGVTQTPKHLITATGQRVTLRCSPRSGDLSVYWYQQSLDQGLQFLIQYYNGEERAKGNILERFSAQQFPDLHSELNLSSLELGDSALYFCASSVGLADTGELFFGEGSRLTVL.

The count of this clone is one. The chain uses TRBV9 and TRBJ2-5, with 8 bases identical to TRBD2. The ends lost 3 bases at V and 5 bases at J; junction bases unmatched: 3. Germline values: CDR1 SGDLS, CDR2 YYNGEE. This CDR3 contains 13 residues. The CDR3 nucleotides read TGTGCCAGCAGCGCCCGGACTAGCGAGACCCAGTACTTC. This translates into CASSARTSETQYF.

V and J are TRBV4-1 and TRBJ1-4; no clear D gene. Germline values: CDR1 MGHRA, CDR2 YSYEKL. The V end was cut by 0 bases, the J end by 3 bases, with 8 bases between. This CDR3 comprises 15 residues. CDR3 loop: CASSQDGRSNEKLFF. The CDR3 coding sequence is TGCGCCAGCAGCCAAGACGGCCGGTCTAATGAAAAACTGTTTTTT.

A note on this clone: Its ends do not fully match the called genes, so a read error is possible. The chain has TRBV18 and TRBJ1-5, with 8 bases matching TRBD1. The germline V gene encodes CDR1 KGHSH and CDR2 LQKENI. This CDR3 comprises 15 residues. CDR3 in amino acids: CASSRTGNSNHPQHF. The CDR3 DNA is TGTGCCAGCTCACGGACAGGGAATAGCAATCATCCCCAGCATTTT.

CDR3 region: CASSSTGGAYEQYF. CDR3 coding DNA: TGTGCCAGTAGTAGTACAGGGGGAGCATACGAGCAGTACTTC. The gene calls are TRBV19 and TRBJ2-7; 8 bases are a match to TRBD1. In germline, CDR1 is LNHDA, CDR2 SQIVND (reference sequence). Trimming took 4 bases from V and 4 from J; bases not matched to a gene: 6. This CDR3 is 14 amino acids long.

The chain couples TRBV4-1 to TRBJ2-7; D unclear. V lost 0 bases, J lost 0 bases, and 15 bases lay in between. The CDR3 length is 17 residues. Germline loops: CDR1 MGHRA, CDR2 YSYEKL. The CDR3 DNA follows: TGCGCCAGCAGCCAAGAGCCCCTCAAACCCTCCTCCTACGAGCAGTACTTC. Amino acids: CASSQEPLKPSSYEQYF.